This TCR beta chain comes out of a study of vaccination and CD4 T cells after COVID-19. Study details: Post-COVID samples were collected a median roughly 3 months following diagnosis, spanning 35 to 161. Cellular stimulation was performed using overlapping spike peptides derived from SARS-CoV-2, HCoV-NL63, HCoV-OC43 and HCoV-229E.

There are a few counts of this clonotype. Its antigen is undetermined. As to treatment: 10-day PBMC culture with coronavirus spike peptide pools or control peptides (ViraFEST assay). Culture of two million PBMCs per well took place with roughly 10 IU/ml IL-2 and 9 to 10 ug/ml peptide pools. An Oncomine TCR Beta short-read assay was used to sequence the DNA from cultured CD4+ T cells. Investigators isolated genomic DNA from cultured CD4+ T cells. In TCRdb, the PCR reads were re-called with MiXCR into one record per CDR3 protein. The sample lists roughly 14,000 distinct CDR3 sequences; roughly two thirds were seen once. What was sequenced was CD4+ T cells from blood, cultured in vitro. The sequence was obtained from a human donor who had recovered from COVID-19.

The CDR3: CASRRGMDPQSGYTF. The CDR3 region has the DNA TGTGCCAGTAGGAGGGGCATGGACCCCCAAAGTGGCTACACCTTC. The J gene is TRBJ1-2, the V gene TRBV19; TRBD1 is a possible D gene (5 bases). Trimming left V 6 bases short and J 7 bases short, with 21 bases between. CDR3 length equals 15 residues. CDR1 is LNHDA and CDR2 is SQIVND in the germline V gene (reference sequence).